This TCR beta chain was sequenced during a study of early T cells in non-severe SARS-CoV-2 infection. Trimming pared 5 bases from V and 4 bases from J, leaving 6 bases between. The CDR3 length is 12 residues. Per germline, CDR1 MNHEY and CDR2 SVGEGT. Individually, cDNA molecules had unique molecular identifiers attached to them. TCRdb analysed the 5' RACE reads with MiXCR anew, one entry per CDR3 protein. The sample shows 59,000 or so distinct CDR3 sequences, 10% to 15% of them seen only once. V and J are TRBV6-2 or TRBV6-3 and TRBJ2-1; unclear D gene. The TCR originated in an adult who was a healthcare worker with PCR-confirmed SARS-CoV-2 infection or an uninfected control (not recorded which). This sample comprised whole blood, obtained at baseline. The CDR3: CASSTIYNEQFF. The CDR3 DNA reads TGTGCCAGCAGTACAATTTACAATGAGCAGTTCTTC.